This T cell receptor (beta chain) came from a study of Graves' ophthalmopathy and Graves' hyperthyroidism. The study, taken as a whole, reports: Ophthalmopathy cases were distinguished from stable hyperthyroidism by a 13-signature model, reaching around 88% sensitivity and approximately 83% specificity.

Scientists amplified the TCR beta CDR3 regions from RNA transcripts. Second-round multiplex PCR came after a first-round RT-PCR that employed HTBI primers. One entry per CDR3 protein, called by TCRdb with MiXCR from the multiplex PCR reads. The top ten hold around 7% of the sample, which has about 390,000 distinct CDR3 sequences, less than 20% seen once. This clonotype has a count of ten or more. Its specificity is unknown. V was pared by 2 bases and J by 11 bases, with 9 bases between. The CDR3 has 11 residues. The source is a woman aged 18-30 years with stable Graves' hyperthyroidism. This chain joins TRBV12-3 or TRBV12-4 and TRBJ1-1; D ambiguous. What was sequenced was peripheral blood. CDR3 sequence: CASSLKAGAFF. As DNA, the CDR3 is TGTGCCAGCAGTTTAAAGGCCGGTGCTTTCTTT.